The present TCR beta chain was sequenced within a study of STAT5B mutations in CD4+ large granular lymphocyte leukemia. Study details: The CDR3 'QG' motif was associated with a particular HLA allele among healthy donors.

The V and J ends lost 5 bases and 2 bases, in that order; junction bases with no gene match: 3. The CDR3 has 14 residues. Germline assignment: CDR1 SGHRS and CDR2 YFSETQ. The assay was immunoSEQ multiplex PCR, and TCRdb's table has in-frame clones only and misses some. The sample shows 32,000 or so clones, 70% to 90% of them seen only once. The J gene is TRBJ2-3, the V gene TRBV5-1; TRBD2 matches at 9 bases. This TCR derives from a human donor in good health. Sequenced material: CD4+ T cells from blood buffy coats. CDR3 bases: TGCGCCAGCAGTAGCGGGAGCGACACAGATACGCAGTATTTT. Encoded protein: CASSSGSDTDTQYF.